Only a few counts were recorded for the clone carrying this TCR beta chain. Germline V CDR1 and CDR2: SNHLY, FYNNEI. V lost 2 bases, J lost 1 base, and 9 bases lay in between. The CDR3 covers 15 residues. The sample originates from a study of blood T cell repertoires in COVID-19. Produced via immunoSEQ multiplex PCR; TCRdb's table is partial and in-frame only. This table holds about 170,000 clones, about 88% found once. The chain has TRBV2 and TRBJ1-5; D is uncertain. The sequence derives from a man between 60 and 75 years old with acute or convalescent COVID-19. The sample consisted of peripheral blood. CDR3 DNA: TGTGCCAGCAGTGAACGCTCCGCGAGCAATCAGCCCCAGCATTTT. Translated, it gives CASSERSASNQPQHF.